The 5 T cell receptor beta chains presented below share a single source sample, sequenced in a study of beta chain features in type 1 diabetes. cDNA synthesis used the whole RNA isolate, giving expressed TCRB sequences. Sequenced by immunoSEQ multiplex PCR; TCRdb stores in-frame clones only, minus some. The sample has 140,000 or so clones, about a tenth seen once. Sequences were obtained from central memory CD4+ T cells from blood. These receptors originate from a man younger than 35 in good health.

This clone was counted only a few times. This chain connects TRBV28 to TRBJ2-7; 11 positions match TRBD2. The CDR3 runs to 14 residues. Germline loops: CDR1 MDHEN, CDR2 SYDVKM. The ends lost 5 bases at V and 6 bases at J; junction bases unmatched: 6. CDR3 DNA: TGTGCCAGCAGTATCACTAGCGGGGGCGGCGAGCAGTACTTC. This gives the protein CASSITSGGGEQYF.

The chain combines TRBV27 with TRBJ1-5, with 10 bases fitting TRBD1. Germline V gives CDR1 MNHEY, CDR2 SMNVEV (reference sequence). J gave up 3 bases and V 5 bases, and 7 bases lay outside the gene matches. This CDR3 is built from 16 residues. DNA of the CDR3: TGTGCCAGCAGTCCTGAGGGACAGGGGAACAATCAGCCCCAGCATTTT. Translated: CASSPEGQGNNQPQHF.

This clone was picked up a small number of times. This chain uses TRBV5-1 with TRBJ2-2; tentative D call: TRBD1 (6 bases). The CDR3 length is 15 residues. The ends were cut back, 4 bases at V and 1 base at J, with 11 bases in the middle. Germline CDR1 and CDR2: SGHRS and YFSETQ. DNA for the CDR3: TGCGCCAGCAGCCATGGGACATTGAACACCGGGGAGCTGTTTTTT. This translates into CASSHGTLNTGELFF.

This clone showed up many times. This chain links TRBV28 with TRBJ2-5; the D gene is possibly TRBD1 (5 bases). CDR1 and CDR2 from the germline V gene are MDHEN and SYDVKM. This CDR3 region has 13 residues. Trimming left V 6 bases short and J 5 bases short, with 13 bases between. The CDR3 is CASRYQGGETQYF. CDR3 nucleotide sequence: TGTGCCAGCAGATACCAGGGTGGCGAGACCCAGTACTTC.

This clone was seen a handful of times. The rearrangement uses TRBV5-6 and TRBJ1-2, with 11 bases matching TRBD1. Unmatched junction bases numbered 8, after V lost 1 base and J lost 6 bases. CDR1 is SGHDT, CDR2 YYEEEE, per germline. The CDR3 is made up of 16 amino acids. CDR3 region: CASSLPGTGGGDGYTF. CDR3 DNA sequence: TGTGCCAGCAGCTTGCCCGGGACAGGGGGTGGCGATGGCTACACCTTC.